This T cell receptor (beta chain) was observed in a study of shared clonotypes between healthy human individuals. About the research overall: Three plates were used per donor for CD4 naive, three for CD4 memory, two for CD8 naive and one for CD8 memory.

The CDR3 has 15 amino acids. Per the germline V gene, CDR1 is SGHTA and CDR2 is FQGTGA. V gave up 0 bases and J gave up 0 bases, with 8 bases separating them. Whole-study findings and limits: Among donors, the sharing of clonotypes was expected to be influenced by sequencing depth. Some naive CD4 clonotypes, 5% to 5.5%, turned up in common across a handful of donors. Represented diversity, genetic and exposure-history alike, was limited by few donors.

Data came from immunoSEQ multiplex PCR; TCRdb stores just in-frame clones and leaves some out. The sample has 2 million to 3 million clones, more than 85% seen once. On this clone itself: What it binds is unknown. The identical CDR3 is also encoded by other nucleotide sequences in the sample.

Sequenced material: naive CD4+ T cells from PBMCs. Subset given: CD45RA+ positively selected. This sequence was found in a man aged 18 to 30 in good health. Some clones in this sample may be carry-over from other donors' samples. The rearrangement uses TRBV7-3 and TRBJ1-1; D remains unclear. DNA for the CDR3: TGTGCCAGCAGCTTAACGGGCGGACTGAACACTGAAGCTTTCTTT. It is translated as CASSLTGGLNTEAFF.